These 21 T cell receptor beta chains were sequenced from one sample in a study of CD8 T cells in ankylosing spondylitis. TCRdb analysed the 5' RACE reads with MiXCR anew, one entry per CDR3 protein. The table includes about 150,000 distinct CDR3 sequences, 30% to 35% detected once. Material for sequencing was synovial fluid, either unsorted or a sorted T cell fraction (not recorded which). Receptor source: a male donor with ankylosing spondylitis.

This chain uses TRBV28 with TRBJ1-2; D is undetermined. Germline CDR1 is MDHEN and CDR2 is SYDVKM. Trimming pared 5 bases from V and 8 bases from J, leaving 18 bases between. This CDR3 region has 14 residues. DNA for the CDR3: TGTGCCAGCAGTCCGGACCGGAAATTAGGCGGCTACACCTTC. It yields the protein CASSPDRKLGGYTF.

The genes are TRBV2 and TRBJ2-3, with 9 nucleotides matching TRBD2. CDR1 and CDR2 from the germline V gene are SNHLY and FYNNEI. The V and J ends lost 8 bases and 5 bases, in that order; junction bases with no gene match: 14. CDR3 length: 16 amino acids. CDR3 in amino acids: CASQTPTSGIKDTQYF. For the CDR3, the DNA is TGTGCCAGCCAAACCCCGACTAGCGGCATTAAAGATACGCAGTATTTT.

A few counts support this clonotype. V and J are TRBV9 and TRBJ1-1; D not resolved. The CDR3 spans 13 residues. With 3 bases removed from V and 4 bases from J, the gap between germline ends came to 10 bases. Germline V gives CDR1 SGDLS, CDR2 YYNGEE. The chain's CDR3 is CASSARWGTEAFF. DNA of the CDR3: TGTGCCAGCAGCGCCAGATGGGGCACTGAAGCTTTCTTT.

V gene TRBV20-1 combines with J gene TRBJ1-2; D gene uncertain. Per the germline V gene, CDR1 is DFQATT and CDR2 is SNEGSKA (reference sequence). The CDR3 is 11 amino acids. Trimming removed 6 bases at V and 8 bases at J, with 13 bases between. CDR3 in DNA: TGCAGTGCCCCGGGGTCGAGAGGCTACACCTTC. It encodes CSAPGSRGYTF.

This rearrangement joins TRBV7-8 to TRBJ1-6; no clear D gene. The CDR3 contains 13 residues. The germline V gene encodes CDR1 SGHVS and CDR2 FQNEAQ. Between the trimmed V and J ends, which lost 2 bases and 13 bases, there was a span of 12 bases. This chain's CDR3 is CASSLTFVEPLHF. The CDR3 coding sequence is TGTGCCAGCAGCTTAACTTTTGTCGAGCCCCTCCACTTT.

Only a few counts were recorded for this clonotype. The chain couples TRBV7-2 to TRBJ1-5, with D maybe TRBD1 (5 bases). Trimming took off 0 bases at V and 6 bases at J, with 12 bases between the two ends. Germline assignment: CDR1 SGHTA and CDR2 FQGNSA. The CDR3 is 15 residues long. CDR3 sequence reads: CASSLAGQVAQPQHF. In DNA form, the CDR3 reads TGTGCCAGCAGCTTAGCGGGGCAGGTTGCTCAGCCCCAGCATTTT.

The chain has TRBV6-2 or TRBV6-3 and TRBJ1-5, with D perhaps matching TRBD1 (5 bases). Deletions cut 7 bases from V and 5 bases from J, with 15 bases between. The CDR3 consists of 14 residues. Germline V gene sequence: CDR1 MNHEY, CDR2 SVGEGT. The CDR3 DNA reads TGTGCCAGCAAGGAATTGGGGGAGTATCAGCCCCAGCATTTT. Translated: CASKELGEYQPQHF.

This clonotype was found a few times. V usage is TRBV28 and J usage is TRBJ2-5; TRBD2 aligns across 10 bases. The CDR3 is made up of 18 amino acids. The ends lost 5 bases at V and 2 bases at J; junction bases unmatched: 14. CDR1 and CDR2 (germline): MDHEN, SYDVKM. The CDR3 loop is CASSALGAGGPLQETQYF. CDR3 nucleotide sequence: TGTGCCAGCAGTGCCCTGGGAGCGGGAGGGCCCCTTCAAGAGACCCAGTACTTC.

V is TRBV6-2 or TRBV6-3 and J is TRBJ1-3, with no clear D. V lost 2 bases and J lost 0, with 11 bases in between. This CDR3 spans 16 amino acids. Germline V lookup: CDR1 MNHEY, CDR2 SVGEGT. CDR3 coding DNA: TGTGCCAGCAGTTACGGAAGGGCGAGCTCTGGAAACACCATATATTTT. Amino acids: CASSYGRASSGNTIYF.

CDR3 sequence: CASSPKLQGPNSPLHF. The DNA for the CDR3 is TGTGCCAGCTCACCCAAATTACAGGGGCCCAATTCACCCCTCCACTTT. The genes are TRBV18 and TRBJ1-6, with TRBD1 identical over 7 bases. The CDR3 consists of 16 residues. The J segment lost 7 bases and the V segment lost 3 bases, leaving 9 bases of the junction unmatched. The germline gives CDR1 KGHSH, CDR2 LQKENI.

The genes are TRBV20-1 and TRBJ2-7; possible D gene TRBD2, 5 bases. Germline CDR1 and CDR2: DFQATT and SNEGSKA (reference sequence). CDR3 length: 13 amino acids. The V and J ends lost 0 bases and 5 bases respectively, with 11 bases between them. DNA for the CDR3: TGCAGTGCTAGAGATACCGGGGTGAACGAGCAGTACTTC. It is translated as CSARDTGVNEQYF.

DNA for the CDR3: TGTGCCAGCAGTTTAAGTGTGGCAGGCTATGGCTACACCTTC. Translation gives CASSLSVAGYGYTF. The gene calls are TRBV12-3 or TRBV12-4 and TRBJ1-2; unclear D gene. The V end was cut by 2 bases, the J end by 4 bases, with 11 bases between. This CDR3 has 14 amino acids.

This clonotype was seen more than once but under ten times. The chain is built from TRBV2 and TRBJ2-1; D remains unclear. With 10 bases removed from V and 7 bases from J, the gap between germline ends came to 11 bases. This CDR3 has 11 residues. CDR1 SNHLY and CDR2 FYNNEI come from the germline V gene. The CDR3: CATSTQNEQFF. CDR3 nucleotides: TGTGCCACCTCGACTCAAAATGAGCAGTTCTTC.

The chain joins TRBV24-1 to TRBJ2-3; maybe TRBD1 (6 bases). V lost 3 bases, J lost 1 base, and 13 bases lay in between. The CDR3 is 16 residues long. CDR1 is KGHDR and CDR2 is SFDVKD in the germline V gene. The DNA for the CDR3 is TGTGCCACCAGTGATAAACAGGGTTCGGGCACAGATACGCAGTATTTT. It encodes CATSDKQGSGTDTQYF.

The chain joins TRBV12-3 or TRBV12-4 to TRBJ1-5, with D possibly TRBD1 on 5 matching bases. Between the trimmed V and J ends, which lost 7 bases and 6 bases, there was a span of 13 bases. The CDR3 runs 13 residues. The DNA for the CDR3 is TGTGCCAGCATGTCTCAGGGAGGTCAGCCCCAGCATTTT. This encodes CASMSQGGQPQHF.

This clonotype came up once. J is TRBJ1-1 and V is TRBV6-5; 8 bases fit TRBD1. Germline-derived CDR1 and CDR2 are MNHEY and SVGAGI. V trimming: 2 bases; J trimming: 1 base; junction bases outside the gene matches: 3. There are 15 residues in the CDR3. As DNA, the CDR3 is TGTGCCAGCAGTTACGTAGGACAGGGGAACACTGAAGCTTTCTTT. Its translation is CASSYVGQGNTEAFF.

This clonotype showed up just once. J is TRBJ2-5 and V is TRBV20-1, with 9 bases aligning to TRBD2. V gave up 1 base and J gave up 2 bases; unmatched junction bases: 8. Germline V CDR1 and CDR2: DFQATT, SNEGSKA (reference sequence). The CDR3 length is 16 residues. For the CDR3, the DNA is TGCAGTGCTAGAGTCCGGGTAGCGGGAGTTCAAGAGACCCAGTACTTC. It codes for CSARVRVAGVQETQYF.

The V gene is TRBV6-6, the J gene TRBJ2-5, with a weak D call TRBD2 (6 bases). The CDR3 length is 13 residues. CDR1 MNHNY and CDR2 SVGAGI come from the germline V gene (reference sequence). V was cut by 4 bases and J by 5 bases, with 11 bases left in between. The CDR3 DNA sequence: TGTGCCAGCAGTTCCCGCGGGGAGGAGACCCAGTACTTC. As protein: CASSSRGEETQYF.

The genes are TRBV28 and TRBJ1-5; TRBD1 is a possible D gene (5 bases). Germline CDR1 and CDR2: MDHEN and SYDVKM. V was shortened by 2 bases and J by 0 bases, with 8 bases between the two germline ends. The CDR3 runs to 15 residues. CDR3 sequence: CASSLPRASNQPQHF. In DNA form, the CDR3 reads TGTGCCAGCAGTTTACCCAGGGCTAGCAATCAGCCCCAGCATTTT.

As concerns this clonotype: Since a much larger clone is just one base distant, this may be a read error. V is TRBV6-1 and J is TRBJ2-7; 12 bases are a match to TRBD1. Germline V gene data show CDR1 as MNHNS and CDR2 as SASEGT. Trimming took 4 bases from V and 6 from J; bases not matched to a gene: 1. CDR3 size: 13 residues. The CDR3 here is CASSGDRGREQYF. The CDR3 nucleotides are TGTGCCAGCAGTGGGGACAGGGGGCGCGAGCAGTACTTC.

The chain uses TRBV18 and TRBJ2-7, with D perhaps matching TRBD1 (5 bases). Germline CDR1 reads KGHSH; CDR2 reads LQKENI. This CDR3 is built from 11 residues. V was clipped by 3 bases and J by 7 bases, with 7 bases between them. CDR3 sequence (DNA): TGTGCCAGCTCACCGGGGCGTGAGCAGTACTTC. It translates to CASSPGREQYF.